This passage covers 9 T cell receptor beta chains from one sample sequenced in a study of human T cells and chemical hapten exposure. Time point indicated: patch test 1, 2 weeks after DPC sensitization. As to treatment: therapeutic diphenylcyclopropenone sensitization with weekly scalp DPC. Someone pulled total RNA out of unfractionated whole blood. TCRdb redid the calling of the RACE reads with MiXCR, one entry per CDR3 protein. There are 40,000 or so distinct CDR3 sequences in the sample; over 3.5% occur only once, and around 26% lies in the top ten. Sample: whole blood, taken in connection with sensitization to the hapten diphenylcyclopropenone (DPC). The receptors were gathered from a man between 50 and 59 years old with alopecia areata. Some clones in this sample may be carry-over from other donors' samples.

This clonotype appeared a few times. V gene TRBV10-3 combines with J gene TRBJ2-1; D is possibly TRBD2 (5 bases). The CDR3 has 14 amino acids. Germline CDR1 and CDR2: ENHRY and SYGVKD. V shed 7 bases and J shed 5 bases, with 15 bases lying between them. CDR3 protein: CAINVGGVNNEQFF. The CDR3 region has the DNA TGTGCCATCAATGTAGGAGGAGTGAACAATGAGCAGTTCTTC.

In its sample, this clonotype was seen many times. The CDR3 loop is CSVEIMGGAGPQETQYF. CDR3 DNA sequence: TGCAGCGTTGAGATAATGGGAGGAGCGGGACCCCAAGAGACCCAGTACTTC. The chain joins TRBV29-1 to TRBJ2-5; 7 nucleotides align to TRBD2. CDR1 SQVTM and CDR2 ANQGSEA come from the germline V gene. After removal of 3 bases from V and 1 base from J, the junction contained 14 bases not matched to a gene. The CDR3 consists of 17 residues.

The chain joins TRBV10-3 to TRBJ1-6; D ambiguous. Germline V CDR1 and CDR2: ENHRY, SYGVKD. Trimming removed 3 bases at V and 12 bases at J, with 12 bases between. The CDR3 totals 13 residues. The CDR3 reads CAISDSTREPLHF. In DNA, the CDR3 is TGTGCCATCAGTGACTCCACAAGGGAACCCCTCCACTTT.

Ten or more counts support this clonotype. The chain uses TRBV10-3 and TRBJ1-5; TRBD1 is a possible D gene (5 bases). CDR1 and CDR2 from the germline V gene are ENHRY and SYGVKD. V dropped 4 bases and J dropped 3 bases, with 10 bases sitting between them. The CDR3 loop spans 14 amino acids. CDR3 protein: CAISAGGFNQPQHF. The CDR3 DNA sequence: TGTGCCATCAGTGCGGGGGGTTTCAATCAGCCCCAGCATTTT.

This clonotype was recorded many times. J is TRBJ1-5 and V is TRBV2; 8 bases agree with TRBD1. The germline V gene encodes CDR1 SNHLY and CDR2 FYNNEI. Trimming took 6 bases from V and 6 from J; bases not matched to a gene: 7. The CDR3 is 14 amino acids. The CDR3 DNA follows: TGTGCCAGCAGGCTCGACAGGGGCGGTCAGCCCCAGCATTTT. Its translation is CASRLDRGGQPQHF.

This clonotype appeared many times. The chain links TRBV5-1 to TRBJ2-5, with 8 bases aligning to TRBD2. V dropped 4 bases and J dropped 9; count of bases not matched to a gene: 20. The CDR3 covers 17 residues. From germline, CDR1 is SGHRS and CDR2 YFSETQ. The CDR3 loop is CASSPLSVAGYQVAQYF. DNA of the CDR3: TGCGCCAGCAGCCCTCTTTCGGTAGCGGGGTACCAAGTTGCCCAGTACTTC.

This clonotype appeared many times. The rearrangement joins TRBV6-5 to TRBJ1-1; maybe TRBD1 (5 bases). The germline V gene encodes CDR1 MNHEY and CDR2 SVGAGI. CDR3 length equals 15 residues. The V gene lost 6 bases and the J gene lost 2 bases, with 16 bases spanning the gap. CDR3 loop: CASSATGTGNTEAFF. Written as DNA, the CDR3 is TGTGCCAGCAGCGCCACCGGGACGGGTAACACTGAAGCTTTCTTT.

The table lists this clonotype with many counts. The V and J genes are TRBV20-1 and TRBJ2-5; perhaps TRBD1 as D (5 bases). CDR3 length equals 13 residues. Germline V gene data show CDR1 as DFQATT and CDR2 as SNEGSKA (reference sequence). The V gene lost 1 base and the J gene lost 2 bases, with 8 bases spanning the gap. The CDR3 loop is CSARAGLQETQYF. CDR3 bases: TGCAGTGCTAGAGCAGGGCTGCAAGAGACCCAGTACTTC.

This clonotype was detected ten times or more. V is TRBV3-1 and J is TRBJ1-1; no clear D gene. Trimming cost V 3 bases and J 0 bases, with 11 bases left between them. This CDR3 region has 15 residues. Germline V gene sequence: CDR1 LGHDT, CDR2 YNNKEL (reference sequence). The CDR3 reads CASSHEVGMNTEAFF. The CDR3 nucleotides are TGTGCCAGCAGCCATGAGGTGGGAATGAACACTGAAGCTTTCTTT.